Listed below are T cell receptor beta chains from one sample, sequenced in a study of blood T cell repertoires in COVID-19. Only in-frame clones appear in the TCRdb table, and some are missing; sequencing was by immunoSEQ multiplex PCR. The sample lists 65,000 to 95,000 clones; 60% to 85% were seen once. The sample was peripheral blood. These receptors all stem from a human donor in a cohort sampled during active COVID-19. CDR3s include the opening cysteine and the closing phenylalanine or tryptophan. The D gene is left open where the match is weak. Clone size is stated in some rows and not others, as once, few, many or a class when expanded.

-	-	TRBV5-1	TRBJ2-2	CASSSQGGTGELFF	TGCGCCAGCAGCTCGCAGGGGGGCACCGGGGAGCTGTTTTTT
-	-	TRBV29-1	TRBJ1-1	CSVQGNTEAFF	TGCAGCGTACAGGGGAACACTGAAGCTTTCTTT
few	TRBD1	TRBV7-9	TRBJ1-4	CASSPRTGTGANEKLFF	TGTGCCAGCAGCCCGCGGACAGGGACGGGAGCTAATGAAAAACTGTTTTTT
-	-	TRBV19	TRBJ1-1	CASCRHPNTEAFF	TGTGCCAGTTGTAGACACCCGAACACTGAAGCTTTCTTT
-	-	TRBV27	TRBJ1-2	CASSSPGQPLHGYTF	TGTGCCAGCAGTTCACCGGGACAACCCCTCCATGGCTACACCTTC
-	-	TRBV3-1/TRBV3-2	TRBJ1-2	CASSPCIQGGGYTF	TGTGCCAGCAGCCCGTGTATTCAGGGAGGTGGCTACACCTTC
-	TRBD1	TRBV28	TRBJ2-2	CASNSRAGTGDTGELFF	TGTGCCAGCAACTCCAGGGCTGGGACAGGGGACACCGGGGAGCTGTTTTTT
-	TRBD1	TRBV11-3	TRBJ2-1	CASSLYRTGGNEQFF	TGTGCCAGCAGCTTATATAGGACAGGCGGGAATGAGCAGTTCTTC
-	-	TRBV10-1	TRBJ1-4	CASSVEGNEKLFF	TGCGCCAGCAGTGTGGAGGGGAATGAAAAACTGTTTTTT
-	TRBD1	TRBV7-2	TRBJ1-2	CASSLATGQGSIYGYTF	TGTGCCAGCAGCTTAGCGACCGGACAGGGGAGTATCTATGGCTACACCTTC
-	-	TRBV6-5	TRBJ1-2	CASSPGLAYGYTF	TGTGCCAGCAGTCCGGGTCTCGCCTATGGCTACACCTTC
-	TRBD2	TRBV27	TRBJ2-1	CASSLQGLAGAYNEQFF	TGTGCCAGCAGTTTACAAGGGCTAGCGGGAGCCTACAATGAGCAGTTCTTC
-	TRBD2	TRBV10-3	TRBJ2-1	CAISEDAGGEQFF	TGTGCCATCAGTGAGGATGCGGGAGGTGAGCAGTTCTTC
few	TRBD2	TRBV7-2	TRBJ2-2	CASSLTGGAGELFF	TGTGCCAGCAGCTTAACGGGAGGCGCCGGGGAGCTGTTTTTT
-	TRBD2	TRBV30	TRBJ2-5	CAWKLASTQETQYF	TGTGCCTGGAAACTAGCGTCTACCCAAGAGACCCAGTACTTC
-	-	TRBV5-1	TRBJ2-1	CASSPRGTNNEQFF	TGCGCCAGCAGCCCCCGTGGGACAAACAATGAGCAGTTCTTC
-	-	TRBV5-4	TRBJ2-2	CASTQGGASNTGELFF	TGTGCCAGCACCCAAGGAGGGGCCTCGAACACCGGGGAGCTGTTTTTT
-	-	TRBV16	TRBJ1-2	CASSPYLGWAGYTF	TGTGCCAGCAGCCCCTACCTTGGGTGGGCCGGCTACACCTTC
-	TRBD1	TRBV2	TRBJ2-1	CASSERQGEFF	TGTGCCAGCAGTGAACGGCAGGGGGAGTTCTTC
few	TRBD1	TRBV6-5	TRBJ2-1	CASRTTGALYNEQFF	TGTGCCAGCAGAACTACAGGGGCTCTCTACAATGAGCAGTTCTTC
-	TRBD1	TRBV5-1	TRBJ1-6	CASSLAGTGPPNSPLHF	TGCGCCAGCAGCTTGGCCGGGACAGGGCCCCCTAATTCACCCCTCCACTTT
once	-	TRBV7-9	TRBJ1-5	CASSPTGFSNQPQHF	TGTGCCAGCAGCCCAACAGGGTTTAGCAATCAGCCCCAGCATTTT
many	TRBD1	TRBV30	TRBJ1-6	CAWMTGGTSNSPLHF	TGTGCCTGGATGACAGGGGGGACCTCTAATTCACCCCTCCACTTT
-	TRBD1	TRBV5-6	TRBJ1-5	CASSLWRTGLQPQHF	TGTGCCAGCAGCTTGTGGAGGACAGGGCTTCAGCCCCAGCATTTT
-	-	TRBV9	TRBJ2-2	CASSVDGTGELFF	TGTGCCAGCAGCGTAGACGGGACCGGGGAGCTGTTTTTT
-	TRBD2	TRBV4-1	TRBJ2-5	CASSLLSKGLAGGEETQYF	TGCGCCAGCAGCCTTCTTTCAAAGGGACTAGCGGGAGGGGAAGAGACCCAGTACTTC
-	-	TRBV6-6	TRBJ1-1	CASTRGNTEAFF	TGTGCCAGCACACGCGGGAACACTGAAGCTTTCTTT
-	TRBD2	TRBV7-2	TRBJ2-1	CASSFAGGANEQFF	TGTGCCAGCAGCTTTGCGGGGGGGGCAAATGAGCAGTTCTTC
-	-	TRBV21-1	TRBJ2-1	CASSKLGHTTVSYNEQFF	TGTGCCAGCAGCAAACTCGGACATACCACGGTCTCCTACAATGAGCAGTTCTTC
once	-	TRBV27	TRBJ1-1	CASRPGQIDTEAFF	TGTGCCAGCAGACCCGGACAGATCGACACTGAAGCTTTCTTT
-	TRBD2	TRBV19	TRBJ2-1	CASSISSSGGASYNEQFF	TGTGCCAGTAGTATATCTTCTAGCGGGGGGGCGTCCTACAATGAGCAGTTCTTC
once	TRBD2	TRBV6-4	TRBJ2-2	CALRMGLSNTGELFF	TGTGCCCTCCGGATGGGACTATCGAACACCGGGGAGCTGTTTTTT
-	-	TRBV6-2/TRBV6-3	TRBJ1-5	CASSYDGRRDNQPQHF	TGTGCCAGCAGTTACGACGGCAGGAGGGACAATCAGCCCCAGCATTTT
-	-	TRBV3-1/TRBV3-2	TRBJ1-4	CASSPEGHEKLFF	TGTGCCAGCAGCCCGGAGGGGCATGAAAAACTGTTTTTT
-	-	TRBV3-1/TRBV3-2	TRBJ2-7	CASSPYPNPAYEQYF	TGTGCCAGCAGCCCCTATCCTAACCCCGCCTACGAGCAGTACTTC
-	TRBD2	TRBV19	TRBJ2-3	CASSIPIRGGPDTQYF	TGTGCCAGTAGTATTCCCATCCGGGGGGGCCCAGATACGCAGTATTTT
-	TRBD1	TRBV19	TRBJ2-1	CASRRGQGGNEQFF	TGTGCCAGTAGAAGGGGACAGGGTGGGAATGAGCAGTTCTTC
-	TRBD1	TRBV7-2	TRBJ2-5	CASSLAPRGSQETQYF	TGTGCCAGCAGCTTAGCCCCCAGGGGGTCCCAAGAGACCCAGTACTTC
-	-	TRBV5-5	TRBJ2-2	CASSLDHTGELFF	TGTGCCAGCAGCTTGGATCATACCGGGGAGCTGTTTTTT
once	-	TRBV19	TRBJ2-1	CASSWPGSYNEQFF	TGTGCCAGTAGCTGGCCGGGTTCCTACAATGAGCAGTTCTTC
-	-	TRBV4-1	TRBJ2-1	CASSPRTRTIYNEQFF	TGCGCCAGCAGCCCCCGAACCCGGACTATATACAATGAGCAGTTCTTC
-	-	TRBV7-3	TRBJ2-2	CASSPGWGGDGELFF	TGTGCCAGCAGCCCCGGGTGGGGGGGCGACGGGGAGCTGTTTTTT
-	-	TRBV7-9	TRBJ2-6	CASSIQAGNGANVLTF	TGTGCCAGCAGCATCCAGGCGGGGAATGGGGCCAACGTCCTGACTTTC
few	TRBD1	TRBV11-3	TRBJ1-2	CASSFRVTGVEGYTF	TGTGCCAGCAGCTTTCGGGTCACAGGGGTCGAAGGCTACACCTTC
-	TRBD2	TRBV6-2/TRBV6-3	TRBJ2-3	CASSFGLAGVDTQYF	TGTGCCAGCAGTTTTGGACTAGCGGGGGTGGATACGCAGTATTTT
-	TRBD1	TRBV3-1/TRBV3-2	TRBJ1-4	CASSLPHRGPEEKLFF	TGTGCCAGCAGCCTCCCTCACAGGGGCCCCGAGGAAAAACTGTTTTTT
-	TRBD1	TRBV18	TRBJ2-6	CASSPGQFSGANVLTF	TGTGCCAGCTCCCCGGGACAGTTCTCTGGGGCCAACGTCCTGACTTTC
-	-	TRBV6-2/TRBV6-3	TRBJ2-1	CASSYRGQGIYNEQFF	TGTGCCAGCAGTTACCGTGGGCAGGGCATCTACAATGAGCAGTTCTTC
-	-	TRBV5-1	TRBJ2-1	CASSLAVQFNEQFF	TGCGCCAGCAGCTTGGCCGTTCAGTTCAATGAGCAGTTCTTC
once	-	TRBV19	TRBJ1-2	CASSINGLGYTF	TGTGCCAGTAGTATAAACGGTCTCGGCTACACCTTC
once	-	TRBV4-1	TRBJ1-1	CASSPTTDEAFF	TGCGCCAGCAGCCCAACCACAGATGAAGCTTTCTTT
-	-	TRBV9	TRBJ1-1	CASSVQGTNTEAFF	TGTGCCAGCAGCGTTCAGGGGACGAACACTGAAGCTTTCTTT
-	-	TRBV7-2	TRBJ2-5	CASSLAGWGPTETQYF	TGTGCCAGCAGCTTAGCGGGGTGGGGGCCCACGGAGACCCAGTACTTC
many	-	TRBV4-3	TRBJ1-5	CASSQAAGSGNQPQHF	TGCGCCAGCAGCCAAGCGGCGGGTTCAGGCAATCAGCCCCAGCATTTT
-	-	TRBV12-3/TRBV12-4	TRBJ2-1	CASRDARYEQFF	TGTGCCAGCAGGGATGCTAGATATGAGCAGTTCTTC